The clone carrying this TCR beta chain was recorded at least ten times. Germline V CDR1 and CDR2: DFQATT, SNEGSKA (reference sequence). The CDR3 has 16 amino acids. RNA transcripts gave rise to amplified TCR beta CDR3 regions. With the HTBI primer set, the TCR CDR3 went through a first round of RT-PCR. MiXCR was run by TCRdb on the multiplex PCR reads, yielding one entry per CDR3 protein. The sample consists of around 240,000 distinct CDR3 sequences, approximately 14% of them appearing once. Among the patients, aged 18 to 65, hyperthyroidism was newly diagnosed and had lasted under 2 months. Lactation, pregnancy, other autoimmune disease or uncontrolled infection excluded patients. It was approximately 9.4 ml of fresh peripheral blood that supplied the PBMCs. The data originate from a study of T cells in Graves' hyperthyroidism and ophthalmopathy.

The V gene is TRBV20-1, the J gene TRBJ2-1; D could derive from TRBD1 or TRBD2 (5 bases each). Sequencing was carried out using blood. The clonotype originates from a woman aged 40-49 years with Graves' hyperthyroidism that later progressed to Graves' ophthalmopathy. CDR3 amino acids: CSFVNGGESSYNEQFF. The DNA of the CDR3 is TGCAGCTTCGTTAATGGGGGAGAGAGCTCCTACAATGAGCAGTTCTTC.